One sample yielded the 21 T cell receptor beta chains listed below, sequenced in a study of T-cell memory formation after mild COVID-19. TCRdb analysed the 5' RACE reads with MiXCR anew, one entry per CDR3 protein. The sample lists roughly 100,000 distinct CDR3 sequences; around 12% were seen once. Sequences were obtained from PBMCs or a T cell subset sorted from them (not recorded which). The receptors stem from an adult woman who had mild COVID-19 (a few samples of this study predate the infection). Cell type and time point are not known.

This clonotype was detected ten times or more. The chain joins TRBV29-1 to TRBJ2-3; 12 bases are shared with TRBD2. CDR3 size: 14 residues. CDR1 is SQVTM and CDR2 is ANQGSEA in the germline V gene. The trim removed 6 bases at V and 3 bases at J, leaving 4 bases unmatched. Written as DNA, the CDR3 is TGCAGCGTGTTGACTAGCGGGAGAACAGATACGCAGTATTTT. The encoded protein is CSVLTSGRTDTQYF.

This chain joins TRBV11-2 and TRBJ1-1, with D hard to call. This CDR3 is built from 12 residues. The germline V and J ends were trimmed by 5 bases and 8 bases, with 12 bases remaining between them. Germline V CDR1 and CDR2: SGHAT, FQNNGV. CDR3 loop: CASSHVVLEAFF. The CDR3 DNA reads as TGTGCCAGCAGCCACGTGGTCCTAGAAGCTTTCTTT.

There are many counts of this clonotype. The J gene is TRBJ2-3, the V gene TRBV12-3 or TRBV12-4; D gene uncertain. Trimming removed 2 bases from V and 6 bases from J, with 15 bases in between. This CDR3 spans 15 amino acids. Here the CDR3 DNA reads TGTGCCAGCAGTTTAAGCACACATAGCTCTGATACGCAGTATTTT. This translates into CASSLSTHSSDTQYF.

Only a few counts were recorded for this clonotype. V and J are TRBV9 and TRBJ2-3; D is ambiguous. The V end was cut by 0 bases, the J end by 4 bases, with 9 bases between. Germline-derived CDR1 and CDR2 are SGDLS and YYNGEE. The CDR3 runs to 14 residues. Here the CDR3 reads CASSVGGGPDTQYF. The CDR3 nucleotides read TGTGCCAGCAGCGTAGGAGGTGGCCCAGATACGCAGTATTTT.

This chain uses TRBV6-5 with TRBJ2-7, with TRBD1 identical over 8 bases. The germline V gene encodes CDR1 MNHEY and CDR2 SVGAGI. V lost 4 bases and J lost 5; bases outside the gene matches: 4. There are 13 residues in the CDR3. The DNA of the CDR3 is TGTGCCAGCAGTTTGGACAGGGCTCACGAGCAGTACTTC. Amino acid sequence: CASSLDRAHEQYF.

This clonotype came up many times. The V gene is TRBV6-5, the J gene TRBJ2-7; D is ambiguous. The CDR3 is 14 residues long. The germline V and J ends were trimmed by 2 bases and 0 bases, with 8 bases remaining between them. Germline CDR1 reads MNHEY; CDR2 reads SVGAGI. The CDR3 here is CASSYAVSSYEQYF. The CDR3 bases are TGTGCCAGCAGTTACGCGGTCAGCTCCTACGAGCAGTACTTC.

The CDR3 sequence: CSARETWGKGAGTEAFF. CDR3 sequence (DNA): TGCAGTGCTAGAGAAACCTGGGGAAAGGGGGCGGGAACTGAAGCTTTCTTT. J is TRBJ1-1 and V is TRBV20-1; 7 bases are shared with TRBD1. CDR1 and CDR2 from the germline V gene are DFQATT and SNEGSKA (reference sequence). The CDR3 contains 17 residues. J was trimmed by 5 bases and V by 0 bases; bases with no gene match: 15.

This clonotype was counted at least ten times. The chain couples TRBV5-1 to TRBJ2-1; 7 bases are shared with TRBD2. V was clipped by 4 bases and J by 0 bases; unmatched bases: 7. The CDR3 length is 16 residues. CDR1 is SGHRS, CDR2 YFSETQ, per germline. CDR3 sequence: CASSLEASGSYNEQFF. The CDR3 DNA sequence: TGCGCCAGCAGCCTCGAGGCTAGCGGCTCCTACAATGAGCAGTTCTTC. The whole variable domain, remainder taken from reference TRBV5-1 and TRBJ2-1, is KAGVTQTPRYLIKTRGQQVTLSCSPISGHRSVSWYQQTPGQGLQFLFEYFSETQRNKGNFPGRFSGRQFSNSRSEMNVSTLELGDSALYLCASSLEASGSYNEQFFGPGTRLTVL.

A few counts support this clonotype. The V gene is TRBV29-1, the J gene TRBJ2-7, with 9 bases lining up with TRBD1. This CDR3 region has 18 residues. V trimming: 4 bases; J trimming: 3 bases; junction bases outside the gene matches: 19. Germline CDR1 is SQVTM and CDR2 is ANQGSEA. This CDR3 reads CSVVHNLITGGSHYEQYF. The CDR3 DNA reads as TGCAGCGTTGTCCACAATTTAATAACAGGGGGCTCTCACTACGAGCAGTACTTC.

Many counts were recorded for this clonotype. The chain employs TRBV4-3 and TRBJ2-7, with a weak D call TRBD1 (6 bases). In germline, CDR1 is LGHNA, CDR2 YSLEER. This CDR3 has 15 residues. Trimming removed 1 base at V and 3 bases at J, with 13 bases between. CDR3 DNA sequence: TGCGCCAGCAGCCAAGGCCAGGGGCGCGGCTACGAGCAGTACTTC. Its translation: CASSQGQGRGYEQYF.

In this sample, this clonotype turned up a few times. The chain recombines TRBV12-3 or TRBV12-4 with TRBJ2-7, with 9 bases that match TRBD2. Trimming cost V 6 bases and J 4 bases; bases outside gene matches: 7. CDR3 size: 14 residues. DNA for the CDR3: TGTGCCAGCAGCCTTAGCGGGAGTACATACGAGCAGTACTTC. Protein: CASSLSGSTYEQYF.

CDR3 sequence (DNA): TGTGCCACCAGGACTAGCGGGGGGGCCAATGAGCAGTTCTTC. It yields the protein CATRTSGGANEQFF. The V and J genes are TRBV24-1 and TRBJ2-1; 14 bases are a match to TRBD2. Looked up from germline, CDR1 is KGHDR and CDR2 is SFDVKD. The CDR3 spans 14 residues. V shed 7 bases and J 6 bases; nucleotides not matched to a gene: 1.

This clonotype was detected a few times. The chain uses TRBV29-1 and TRBJ1-2; no firm D call. Trimming left V 6 bases short and J 4 bases short, with 12 bases between. The CDR3 spans 12 residues. From germline, CDR1 is SQVTM and CDR2 ANQGSEA. The CDR3 loop is CSVENNGYGYTF. CDR3 coding DNA: TGCAGCGTCGAAAATAATGGCTATGGCTACACCTTC. Full variable domain (rest looked up from reference TRBV29-1 and TRBJ1-2): SAVISQKPSRDICQRGTSLTIQCQVDSQVTMMFWYRQQPGQSLTLIATANQGSEATYESGFVIDKFPISRPNLTFSTLTVSNMSPEDSSIYLCSVENNGYGYTFGSGTRLTVV.

This clonotype has only a few counts. V gene TRBV7-9 combines with J gene TRBJ1-2; the match to TRBD1 covers 8 bases. The CDR3 contains 17 residues. Germline CDR1 reads SEHNR; CDR2 reads FQNEAQ (reference sequence). Unmatched junction bases numbered 10, after V lost 2 bases and J lost 2 bases. As DNA, the CDR3 is TGTGCCAGCAGCTTATCCCGTGGACAGGGCCGAAACTATGGCTACACCTTC. Amino acids: CASSLSRGQGRNYGYTF.

This chain links TRBV12-5 with TRBJ2-7; 11 positions agree with TRBD2. V lost 5 bases to trimming and J lost 6 bases; unmatched junction nucleotides: 9. The CDR3 is 15 residues long. Germline V gene lookup returns CDR1 LGHNT and CDR2 FRNRAP. In DNA form, the CDR3 reads TGTGCTAGTGGTACGGAGACTAGCGGGAATCGCGAGCAGTACTTC. Translated, it gives CASGTETSGNREQYF. Drawing the rest from reference TRBV12-5 and TRBJ2-7, the complete variable domain is DARVTQTPRHKVTEMGQEVTMRCQPILGHNTVFWYRQTMMQGLELLAYFRNRAPLDDSGMPKDRFSAEMPDATLATLKIQPSEPRDSAVYFCASGTETSGNREQYFGPGTRLTVT.

The V gene is TRBV6-5, the J gene TRBJ1-2, with a weak D call TRBD1 (5 bases). The CDR3 has 18 amino acids. Germline V gene data show CDR1 as MNHEY and CDR2 as SVGAGI. V gave up 6 bases and J gave up 3 bases, with 26 bases separating them. The CDR3 DNA follows: TGTGCCAGCAGGGGAGGGGTAGTCAAGGGTAATGTTGACTATGGCTACACCTTC. Amino acid sequence: CASRGGVVKGNVDYGYTF.

This clonotype was recorded a few times. The rearrangement uses TRBV7-2 and TRBJ2-2; TRBD2 agrees at 8 bases. This CDR3 contains 19 residues. Trimming removed 1 base from V and 0 bases from J; junction bases left unmatched: 10. In germline, CDR1 is SGHTA, CDR2 FQGNSA. Written as DNA, the CDR3 is TGTGCCAGCAGCTTAGGCTACGAGCGGGAGTTCGCGAACACCGGGGAGCTGTTTTTT. Protein product: CASSLGYEREFANTGELFF.

There are a few counts of this clonotype. This chain links TRBV10-1 with TRBJ2-7, with 9 bases identical to TRBD2. The CDR3 sequence is 16 residues long. The V segment lost 0 bases and the J segment 2 bases; nucleotides outside the gene matches: 5. Germline-derived CDR1 and CDR2 are WNHNN and SYGVQD (reference sequence). CDR3 in amino acids: CASSESTASGTYEQYF. In DNA form, the CDR3 reads TGCGCCAGCAGTGAGTCGACGGCTAGCGGGACCTACGAGCAGTACTTC.

The rearrangement joins TRBV7-6 to TRBJ1-2; D is perhaps TRBD1 (5 bases). The CDR3 totals 14 residues. Between the trimmed V and J ends, which lost 1 base and 8 bases, there was a span of 14 bases. The germline gives CDR1 SGHVS, CDR2 FNYEAQ. As DNA, the CDR3 is TGTGCCAGCAGCTTAGACGGGGGAATTTACGGCTACACCTTC. Protein product: CASSLDGGIYGYTF.

The chain carries TRBV12-3 or TRBV12-4 and TRBJ2-1; D is unresolved. The CDR3 has 11 amino acids. Trimming took off 6 bases at V and 9 bases at J, with 9 bases between the two ends. The CDR3 region is CASSPHGEQFF. The CDR3 nucleotides are TGTGCCAGCAGCCCCCATGGTGAGCAGTTCTTC.

V is TRBV19 and J is TRBJ2-7; the D gene could be TRBD1 or TRBD2 (5 bases each). Deletions cut 5 bases from V and 4 bases from J, with 9 bases between. This CDR3 region has 12 residues. Germline V gene lookup returns CDR1 LNHDA and CDR2 SQIVND (reference sequence). CDR3 DNA: TGTGCCAGTAGTGGGACCCTATACGAGCAGTACTTC. Residues: CASSGTLYEQYF.